The T cell receptor (beta chain) under discussion was sequenced for a study of long-term antiretroviral therapy in people with HIV. The length of the CDR3 is 16 residues. From germline, CDR1 is MGHDK and CDR2 SYGVNS. V dropped 6 bases and J dropped 2 bases, with 19 bases sitting between them. Survey-level immunoSEQ v3.0 assays were run. Each sample had sequencing targeting roughly 35,000-55,000 T-cell genomes. TCRdb keeps only in-frame clones here, not all; method: immunoSEQ multiplex PCR. Of some 40,000 clones in the sample, 85% to 90% were seen once. The material was unsorted PBMCs, obtained 3.1 years after starting antiretroviral therapy. V usage is TRBV25-1 and J usage is TRBJ1-1, with D possibly being TRBD1 (6 bases). The TCR was taken from a woman between 45 and 60 years old with HIV. The CDR3 loop reads CASSDLLLQGNTEAFF. Here the CDR3 DNA reads TGTGCCAGCAGCGACCTTCTCCTACAGGGAAACACTGAAGCTTTCTTT.